This TCR beta chain emerged from a study of beta chain features in type 1 diabetes. Regarding the study as a whole: Any role of HLA type in TCRB rearrangement remained unresolved here. Moderately but significantly shorter TCRB CDR3s were found in Type 1 diabetes patients in all four CD4+ subsets.

Concerning this clone itself: The antigen remains undetermined.

Every isolated RNA sample was fully reverse transcribed, so sequencing captured expressed TCRB transcripts. Using immunoSEQ multiplex PCR, the repertoire was profiled, and TCRdb retains in-frame clones only, with some absent. This sample yields around 250,000 clones, of which over 11% are seen a single time; about 0.02% belongs to the top ten. The V gene lost 5 bases and the J gene lost 4 bases, with 14 bases spanning the gap. The germline V gene encodes CDR1 ENHRY and CDR2 SYGVKD. This CDR3 spans 14 amino acids. This sequence was found in a young man with type 1 diabetes. Sequencing used naive CD4+ T cells from blood. The chain links TRBV10-3 to TRBJ1-1; D perhaps matches TRBD1 (5 bases). The CDR3 sequence: CAISQGVLLTEAFF. For the CDR3, the DNA is TGTGCCATCAGTCAAGGGGTTCTGCTCACTGAAGCTTTCTTT.